These 10 T cell receptor beta chains came from one sample sequenced in a study of blood T cell repertoires in COVID-19. Some clones are missing from TCRdb's copy, which holds only in-frame ones; the method was immunoSEQ multiplex PCR. Found here are some 400,000 clones, under 90% of them singletons; the top ten hold 1.5% to 2%. Sequenced material: PBMCs or T cells enriched from blood (not recorded which). The origin of the receptors is a woman in her thirties who had recovered from COVID-19.

The V and J genes are TRBV7-3 and TRBJ2-3; 7 bases fit TRBD2. Per the germline V gene, CDR1 is SGHTA and CDR2 is FQGTGA. This CDR3 comprises 13 residues. V shed 1 base, J shed 12 bases, and the junction held 7 bases outside the gene matches. CDR3 sequence: CASSLNQAGLQYF. The CDR3 region has the DNA TGTGCCAGCAGCTTAAATCAGGCGGGACTACAGTATTTT.

This chain joins TRBV19 and TRBJ2-2; 8 bases agree with TRBD2. The CDR3 length is 15 residues. Germline assignment: CDR1 LNHDA and CDR2 SQIVND (reference sequence). V shed 5 bases and J 5 bases; nucleotides not matched to a gene: 7. The CDR3 coding sequence is TGTGCCAGTAGTTCTCGGGAGGGGATTACCGGGGAGCTGTTTTTT. Protein sequence: CASSSREGITGELFF.

This chain uses TRBV30 with TRBJ2-6; 12 bases are a match to TRBD1. V dropped 4 bases and J dropped 2; count of bases not matched to a gene: 6. Germline-derived CDR1 and CDR2 are GTSNPN and SVGIG (reference sequence). The CDR3 has 17 amino acids. The CDR3 coding sequence is TGTGCCTGGACCCCCGGGACAGGGGGCGCTGGGGCCAACGTCCTGACTTTC. Residues: CAWTPGTGGAGANVLTF.

The genes are TRBV30 and TRBJ2-2; 10 positions match TRBD1. Trimming removed 1 base from V and 5 bases from J; junction bases left unmatched: 7. CDR1 and CDR2 from the germline V gene are GTSNPN and SVGIG (reference sequence). CDR3 size: 16 residues. The CDR3 loop is CAWSGGTGDMTGELFF. CDR3 DNA sequence: TGTGCCTGGAGTGGGGGGACAGGGGATATGACCGGGGAGCTGTTTTTT.

The table lists this clone with a count of one. The V gene is TRBV3-1 (or the pseudogene TRBV3-2), the J gene TRBJ2-3, with 7 bases that match TRBD2. V shed 4 bases and J 9 bases; nucleotides not matched to a gene: 16. Germline CDR1 reads LGHDT; CDR2 reads YNNKEL (reference sequence). The length of the CDR3 is 16 residues. The CDR3 is CASSRYSGVNFNTQYF. Here the CDR3 DNA reads TGTGCCAGCAGCCGTTACAGCGGGGTCAATTTCAACACGCAGTATTTT.

This chain links TRBV9 with TRBJ1-1, with TRBD1 as a possible D gene (5 bases). V was pared by 2 bases and J by 0 bases, with 11 bases between. Germline CDR1 and CDR2: SGDLS and YYNGEE. The CDR3 sequence is 15 residues long. CDR3 loop: CASSVTESLNTEAFF. The CDR3, as DNA: TGTGCCAGCAGCGTGACAGAGTCCCTGAACACTGAAGCTTTCTTT. The whole variable domain, filled in from reference TRBV9 and TRBJ1-1, reads DSGVTQTPKHLITATGQRVTLRCSPRSGDLSVYWYQQSLDQGLQFLIQYYNGEERAKGNILERFSAQQFPDLHSELNLSSLELGDSALYFCASSVTESLNTEAFFGQGTRLTVV.

The rearrangement uses TRBV18 and TRBJ2-5; tentatively, D is TRBD2 (6 bases). The CDR3 sequence is 14 residues long. The germline CDR1 and CDR2 sequences are KGHSH and LQKENI. V lost 2 bases to trimming and J lost 5 bases, with 12 bases between them. The CDR3 DNA reads TGTGCCAGCTCACCAGTGGGAGGAGGCGAGACCCAGTACTTC. Encoded protein: CASSPVGGGETQYF.

This clone was seen just once. The genes are TRBV3-1 (or the pseudogene TRBV3-2) and TRBJ1-1, with 10 positions matching TRBD1. Unmatched junction bases numbered 1, after V lost 5 bases and J lost 1 base. CDR3 length: 14 residues. Germline V gene data show CDR1 as LGHDT and CDR2 as YNNKEL (reference sequence). CDR3 sequence reads: CASSGQGGNTEAFF. In nucleotides, the CDR3 is TGTGCCAGCAGCGGACAGGGGGGGAACACTGAAGCTTTCTTT.

The J gene is TRBJ2-7, the V gene TRBV30; D ambiguous. Trimming pared 2 bases from V and 2 bases from J, leaving 7 bases between. Germline V gene sequence: CDR1 GTSNPN, CDR2 SVGIG (reference sequence). CDR3 size: 12 residues. The CDR3 region is CAWSSHPYEQYF. The CDR3, as DNA: TGTGCCTGGAGTTCACACCCCTACGAGCAGTACTTC.

The chain has TRBV6-5 and TRBJ1-5, with 10 bases identical to TRBD1. The CDR3 is made up of 14 amino acids. V dropped 7 bases and J dropped 9; count of bases not matched to a gene: 9. CDR1 is MNHEY and CDR2 is SVGAGI in the germline V gene. CDR3 coding DNA: TGTGCCAGCATTTCGGACAGGGGGAGTTGGCCCCAGCATTTT. It encodes CASISDRGSWPQHF.